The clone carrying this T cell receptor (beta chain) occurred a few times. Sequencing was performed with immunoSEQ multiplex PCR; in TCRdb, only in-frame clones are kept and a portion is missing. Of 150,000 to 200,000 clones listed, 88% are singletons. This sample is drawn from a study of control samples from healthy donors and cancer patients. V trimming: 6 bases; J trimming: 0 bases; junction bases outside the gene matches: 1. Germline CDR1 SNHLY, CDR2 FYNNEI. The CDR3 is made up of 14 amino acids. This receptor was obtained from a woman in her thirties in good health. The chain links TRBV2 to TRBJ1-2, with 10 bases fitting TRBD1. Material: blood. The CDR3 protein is CASRGTGANYGYTF. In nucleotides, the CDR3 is TGTGCCAGCAGGGGGACAGGGGCTAACTATGGCTACACCTTC.